The 19 T cell receptor beta chains presented below share a single source sample, sequenced in a study of T cell repertoires in cytomegalovirus infection (dated by TCRdb to about 2019). The instrument given in TCRdb is Illumina HiSeq 1500. TCRdb trimmed the raw reads at Q25, called clones with MiXCR and kept productive beta chains. Rows with one shared CDR3 protein collapse into an entry with the most common genes and DNA. This sample is represented by about 490,000 distinct CDR3 sequences; around 10% of them were singletons. The ten most abundant clones make up roughly 10% of the sample. Sequencing input: PBMCs. Receptor source: a human donor in good health (CMV status not recorded). Some clones in this sample may be carry-over from other donors' samples.

This rearrangement joins TRBV29-1 to TRBJ2-5; TRBD2 agrees at 10 bases. The CDR3 is 14 amino acids. The J segment lost 2 bases and the V segment lost 6 bases, leaving 6 bases of the junction unmatched. Per germline, CDR1 SQVTM and CDR2 ANQGSEA. DNA for the CDR3: TGCAGCGTCGAGGGACTAGCGTTACAAGAGACCCAGTACTTC. This encodes CSVEGLALQETQYF.

This clonotype was counted at least ten times. The chain couples TRBV7-9 to TRBJ2-5; weak D call: TRBD2 (5 bases). CDR1 and CDR2 (germline): SEHNR, FQNEAQ (reference sequence). Trimming removed 0 bases from V and 5 bases from J, with 7 bases in between. This CDR3 contains 13 residues. In DNA, the CDR3 is TGTGCCAGCAGCTTAGCGTGGGAGGAGACCCAGTACTTC. Amino acid sequence: CASSLAWEETQYF. The whole variable domain, remainder taken from reference TRBV7-9 and TRBJ2-5, is DTGVSQNPRHKITKRGQNVTFRCDPISEHNRLYWYRQTLGQGPEFLTYFQNEAQLEKSRLLSDRFSAERPKGSFSTLEIQRTEQGDSAMYLCASSLAWEETQYFGPGTRLLVL.

The chain couples TRBV2 to TRBJ1-5, with 7 bases fitting TRBD1. This CDR3 is 15 amino acids long. J gave up 2 bases and V 7 bases, and 8 bases lay outside the gene matches. Per germline, CDR1 SNHLY and CDR2 FYNNEI. The CDR3 sequence: CASKLEGARNQPQHF. CDR3 bases: TGTGCCAGCAAGTTGGAGGGGGCTCGCAATCAGCCCCAGCATTTT. The full variable domain, in which reference TRBV2 and TRBJ1-5 provide the parts outside the CDR3, is EPEVTQTPSHQVTQMGQEVILRCVPISNHLYFYWYRQILGQKVEFLVSFYNNEISEKSEIFDDQFSVERPDGSNFTLKIRSTKLEDSAMYFCASKLEGARNQPQHFGDGTRLSIL.

This clonotype was seen ten or more times. V is TRBV25-1 and J is TRBJ2-3, with D uncertain. This CDR3 is built from 14 residues. The V end was cut by 2 bases, the J end by 3 bases, with 9 bases between. Germline V gives CDR1 MGHDK, CDR2 SYGVNS. The CDR3 spells CASSEGMGTDTQYF. CDR3 coding DNA: TGTGCCAGCAGTGAAGGGATGGGGACAGATACGCAGTATTTT.

This clonotype occurred many times. V usage is TRBV27 and J usage is TRBJ2-7, with 11 positions matching TRBD2. V lost 6 bases to trimming and J lost 2 bases; unmatched junction nucleotides: 6. The germline CDR1 and CDR2 sequences are MNHEY and SMNVEV (reference sequence). The CDR3 consists of 15 residues. DNA of the CDR3: TGTGCCAGCAGATCCGGGACTAGCGGCCCCTACGAGCAGTACTTC. Its translation is CASRSGTSGPYEQYF.

This clonotype was observed many times. The J gene is TRBJ1-2, the V gene TRBV19; maybe TRBD1 (5 bases). Germline CDR1 is LNHDA and CDR2 is SQIVND (reference sequence). This CDR3 contains 14 residues. V lost 3 bases and J lost 2, with 10 bases in between. CDR3 in DNA: TGTGCCAGTAGTATCCGGGACGGCAACTATGGCTACACCTTC. Its translation: CASSIRDGNYGYTF.

This clonotype was seen many times. Compared with germline, one end of the junction differs, possibly owing to a read error. The gene calls are TRBV20-1 and TRBJ1-1, with TRBD1 matching 10 bases. This CDR3 is built from 15 residues. In germline, CDR1 is DFQATT, CDR2 SNEGSKA (reference sequence). The CDR3 here is CSPRRDRGRSTEAFF. CDR3 bases: TGCAGTCCTAGGCGGGACAGGGGAAGGAGCACTGAAGCTTTCTTT.

Many counts were recorded for this clonotype. V usage is TRBV9 and J usage is TRBJ2-1; D perhaps matches TRBD2 (5 bases). Germline values: CDR1 SGDLS, CDR2 YYNGEE. CDR3 length: 15 residues. V lost 3 bases, J lost 0 bases, and 10 bases lay in between. In nucleotides, the CDR3 is TGTGCCAGCAGCGCTACCGGGATCTCCTACAATGAGCAGTTCTTC. Its protein is CASSATGISYNEQFF.

This clonotype has a count of ten or more. This chain joins TRBV5-1 and TRBJ2-3, with D possibly matching TRBD2 (5 bases). V was clipped by 0 bases and J by 6 bases, with 8 bases between them. Germline CDR1 SGHRS, CDR2 YFSETQ. The CDR3 totals 13 residues. The CDR3 DNA reads as TGCGCCAGCAGCTTGGTTGAGGGCGATACGCAGTATTTT. This translates into CASSLVEGDTQYF.

This clonotype was counted at least ten times. J is TRBJ2-1 and V is TRBV6-5; 7 nucleotides align to TRBD1. Germline V lookup: CDR1 MNHEY, CDR2 SVGAGI. The CDR3 has 15 residues. V shed 2 bases and J 3 bases; nucleotides not matched to a gene: 4. The CDR3 region is CASSYKGGGYNEQFF. CDR3 nucleotides: TGTGCCAGCAGTTACAAAGGGGGCGGCTACAATGAGCAGTTCTTC.

The sample holds many counts of this clonotype. The V call is TRBV12-3 or TRBV12-4, the J call TRBJ2-1; 16 nucleotides align to TRBD2. Trimming at V came to 8 bases and at J to 6 bases, leaving 1 base not matched to a gene. CDR3 length: 14 amino acids. Here the CDR3 DNA reads TGTGCCAGCGGGACTAGCGGGAGGGCCAATGAGCAGTTCTTC. Translated: CASGTSGRANEQFF.

This clonotype was seen many times. The chain has TRBV7-2 and TRBJ2-1; 14 bases map to TRBD2. CDR3 size: 16 residues. Trimming at V came to 3 bases and at J to 10 bases, leaving 8 bases not matched to a gene. CDR1 and CDR2 (germline): SGHTA, FQGNSA. The CDR3: CASSFGRTSGRQEQFF. The CDR3 DNA reads as TGTGCCAGCAGCTTTGGAAGGACTAGCGGGAGGCAGGAGCAGTTCTTC.

This clonotype was counted ten times or more. This rearrangement joins TRBV4-1 to TRBJ2-5; a weak D match, TRBD1 (6 bases). The CDR3 covers 15 residues. The V end was cut by 1 base, the J end by 2 bases, with 11 bases between. CDR1 and CDR2 from the germline V gene are MGHRA and YSYEKL. The CDR3, as DNA: TGCGCCAGCAGCCAAGGACGAGGGGGTCAAGAGACCCAGTACTTC. Translated, it gives CASSQGRGGQETQYF.

CDR3 residues: CSARDQRQGNTGELFF. The CDR3 DNA sequence: TGCAGTGCTAGAGATCAACGACAGGGAAACACCGGGGAGCTGTTTTTT. V gene TRBV20-1 combines with J gene TRBJ2-2, with 7 nucleotides matching TRBD1. Germline V gene sequence: CDR1 DFQATT, CDR2 SNEGSKA (reference sequence). The CDR3 is 16 amino acids. With 0 bases clipped from V and 2 bases from J, the junction kept 6 bases outside the gene matches.

This clonotype was counted at least ten times. The J gene is TRBJ1-4, the V gene TRBV19; D unclear. This CDR3 has 13 amino acids. The V gene lost 11 bases and the J gene lost 8 bases, with 18 bases spanning the gap. Looked up from germline, CDR1 is LNHDA and CDR2 is SQIVND (reference sequence). The CDR3 DNA reads as TGTGCCTCCTCAGACTTCCGAGGGGAAAAACTGTTTTTT. It codes for CASSDFRGEKLFF.

This clonotype was picked up many times. The chain couples TRBV7-9 to TRBJ2-6; tentatively, D is TRBD1 or TRBD2 (5 bases each). CDR1 is SEHNR, CDR2 FQNEAQ, per germline (reference sequence). Trimming took off 6 bases at V and 0 bases at J, with 24 bases between the two ends. The CDR3 sequence is 20 residues long. The CDR3 here is CASRTGTSQSVSSGANVLTF. CDR3 bases: TGTGCCAGCAGGACCGGGACCAGCCAGTCAGTTAGCTCTGGGGCCAACGTCCTGACTTTC. Drawing the rest from reference TRBV7-9 and TRBJ2-6, the complete variable domain is DTGVSQNPRHKITKRGQNVTFRCDPISEHNRLYWYRQTLGQGPEFLTYFQNEAQLEKSRLLSDRFSAERPKGSFSTLEIQRTEQGDSAMYLCASRTGTSQSVSSGANVLTFGAGSRLTVL.

This clonotype was seen many times. The chain uses TRBV7-6 and TRBJ2-7; 7 nucleotides match TRBD1. V lost 5 bases and J lost 2; bases outside the gene matches: 6. The CDR3 is 14 amino acids. In germline, CDR1 is SGHVS, CDR2 FNYEAQ. The CDR3, as DNA: TGTGCCAGCAGCAGCCGGGACAGCACCTACGAGCAGTACTTC. Translated, it gives CASSSRDSTYEQYF.

This clonotype was seen repeatedly, ten times or more. This chain's CDR3 is CAISDGLPNEQFF. The CDR3 DNA reads as TGTGCCATCAGTGATGGATTACCCAATGAGCAGTTCTTC. The V gene is TRBV10-3, the J gene TRBJ2-1; D gene ambiguous. The CDR3 sequence is 13 residues long. The germline CDR1 and CDR2 sequences are ENHRY and SYGVKD. V was shortened by 3 bases and J by 6 bases, with 9 bases between the two germline ends.

Many counts were recorded for this clonotype. The chain carries TRBV12-3 or TRBV12-4 and TRBJ2-1; 8 nucleotides align to TRBD2. Losses at the gene ends were 7 bases for V and 10 bases for J; bases not matched to a gene: 12. This CDR3 spans 14 amino acids. The CDR3 DNA sequence: TGTGCCAGCATTCCTCAGGTAGCGGGAAGGGAGCAGTTCTTC. Translation gives CASIPQVAGREQFF.